Listed here are 7 T cell receptor beta chains from one sample, sequenced in a study of blood T cell repertoires in COVID-19. The table came from immunoSEQ multiplex PCR; TCRdb's copy has only in-frame clones and leaves some out. The data contain more than 250,000 clones, 70% to 90% of them singletons. Sequenced input: PBMCs or T cells enriched from blood (not recorded which). The receptors come from a woman in her thirties who had recovered from COVID-19.

The V gene is TRBV29-1, the J gene TRBJ1-1; D call uncertain. The V end was cut by 4 bases, the J end by 0 bases, with 9 bases between. CDR3 length: 13 residues. CDR1 is SQVTM, CDR2 ANQGSEA, per germline. The DNA for the CDR3 is TGCAGCGTTGTGAGGCCCATGAACACTGAAGCTTTCTTT. Translation: CSVVRPMNTEAFF.

This rearrangement joins TRBV4-1 to TRBJ2-1; TRBD2 agrees at 7 bases. Germline-derived CDR1 and CDR2 are MGHRA and YSYEKL. Unmatched junction bases numbered 7, after V lost 2 bases and J lost 6 bases. This CDR3 is 15 amino acids long. CDR3 amino acids: CASSQLGLTSNEQFF. The CDR3 region has the DNA TGCGCCAGCAGCCAACTGGGACTAACAAGCAATGAGCAGTTCTTC.

The chain has TRBV27 and TRBJ1-1, with TRBD1 identical over 8 bases. The CDR3 runs to 14 residues. The V segment lost 10 bases and the J segment 1 base; nucleotides outside the gene matches: 8. Germline V gene data show CDR1 as MNHEY and CDR2 as SMNVEV (reference sequence). The CDR3 here is CATKPGQANTEAFF. CDR3 coding DNA: TGTGCCACAAAACCGGGACAGGCGAACACTGAAGCTTTCTTT.

The chain has TRBV30 and TRBJ2-3; 10 nucleotides line up with TRBD2. The V gene end was trimmed by 6 bases and the J gene end by 1 base; junction bases not matched to a gene: 16. The CDR3 loop spans 18 amino acids. The germline CDR1 and CDR2 sequences are GTSNPN and SVGIG (reference sequence). The DNA for the CDR3 is TGTGCCTGCATGGAGTCGGGACTAGCGAGGTCGGGCACAGATACGCAGTATTTT. This sequence encodes CACMESGLARSGTDTQYF.

CDR3 loop: CASSLSGSSYEQYF. DNA of the CDR3: TGTGCCAGCAGCTTAAGCGGGTCCTCCTACGAGCAGTACTTC. The chain joins TRBV5-6 to TRBJ2-7; D possibly corresponds to TRBD2 (6 bases). This CDR3 has 14 residues. With 2 bases removed from V and 0 bases from J, the gap between germline ends came to 9 bases. Germline V gene sequence: CDR1 SGHDT, CDR2 YYEEEE.

This clone was detected only a few times. V usage is TRBV6-2 or TRBV6-3 and J usage is TRBJ1-5; 10 bases agree with TRBD1. There are 14 residues in the CDR3. Germline loops: CDR1 MNHEY, CDR2 SVGEGT. V lost 6 bases and J lost 4; bases outside the gene matches: 3. The CDR3 reads CASSLGQGNQPQHF. In nucleotides, the CDR3 is TGTGCCAGCAGCTTGGGACAGGGGAATCAGCCCCAGCATTTT.

The V call is TRBV5-6, the J call TRBJ1-1, with TRBD1 matching 8 bases. V lost 0 bases and J lost 6; bases outside the gene matches: 7. CDR1 SGHDT and CDR2 YYEEEE come from the germline V gene. The CDR3 runs 15 residues. The CDR3 DNA reads as TGTGCCAGCAGCTTGGTAGGGACAGGACCGCCTGAAGCTTTCTTT. It encodes CASSLVGTGPPEAFF. The full variable domain, in which reference TRBV5-6 and TRBJ1-1 provide the parts outside the CDR3, is DAGVTQSPTHLIKTRGQQVTLRCSPKSGHDTVSWYQQALGQGPQFIFQYYEEEERQRGNFPDRFSGHQFPNYSSELNVNALLLGDSALYLCASSLVGTGPPEAFFGQGTRLTVV.